This TCR beta chain was identified during a study of sequential checkpoint blockade in melanoma. Treatment: randomized to nivolumab then ipilimumab (arm A) or the reverse (arm B). None of the patients previously received DNA-damaging chemotherapy. Assay used: immunoSEQ multiplex PCR; TCRdb lists only in-frame clones, some missing. The table includes over 20,000 clones, 75% to 90% detected once. V was clipped by 0 bases and J by 6 bases, with 13 bases between them. Germline V gene lookup returns CDR1 SGHRS and CDR2 YFSETQ. This CDR3 spans 16 amino acids. The receptor was derived from a human donor with melanoma. This sample comprised CD8+ T cells sorted from blood (inferred from file names), obtained from a patient given nivolumab and ipilimumab in sequence. The rearrangement links TRBV5-1 to TRBJ1-6, with a possible D match to TRBD1 (5 bases). The CDR3 is CASSLADQGPNSPLHF. As DNA, the CDR3 is TGCGCCAGCAGCTTGGCCGATCAGGGTCCTAATTCACCCCTCCACTTT.